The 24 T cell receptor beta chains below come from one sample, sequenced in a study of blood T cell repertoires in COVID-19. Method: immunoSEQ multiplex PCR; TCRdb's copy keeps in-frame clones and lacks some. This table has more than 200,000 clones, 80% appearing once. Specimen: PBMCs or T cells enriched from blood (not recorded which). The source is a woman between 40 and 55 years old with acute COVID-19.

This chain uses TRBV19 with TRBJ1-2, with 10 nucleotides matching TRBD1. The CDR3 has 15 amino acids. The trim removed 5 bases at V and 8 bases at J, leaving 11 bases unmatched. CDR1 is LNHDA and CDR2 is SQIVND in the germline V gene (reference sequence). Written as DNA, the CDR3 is TGTGCCAGTAGTTCAGGGGCGACAGGGGGCGACGGCTACACCTTC. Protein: CASSSGATGGDGYTF.

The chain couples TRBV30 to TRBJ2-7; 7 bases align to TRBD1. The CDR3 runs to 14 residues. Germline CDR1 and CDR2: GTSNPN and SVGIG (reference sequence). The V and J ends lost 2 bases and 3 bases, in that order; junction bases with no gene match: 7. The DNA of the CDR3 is TGTGCCTGGAGTAAAGGACAGGCCCTCTACGAGCAGTACTTC. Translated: CAWSKGQALYEQYF.

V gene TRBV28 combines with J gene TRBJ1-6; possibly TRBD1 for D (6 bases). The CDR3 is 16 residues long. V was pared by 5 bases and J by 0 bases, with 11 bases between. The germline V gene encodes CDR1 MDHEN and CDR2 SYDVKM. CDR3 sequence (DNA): TGTGCCAGCAGTAGACAGGAGAGCTCCTATAATTCACCCCTCCACTTT. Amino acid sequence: CASSRQESSYNSPLHF.

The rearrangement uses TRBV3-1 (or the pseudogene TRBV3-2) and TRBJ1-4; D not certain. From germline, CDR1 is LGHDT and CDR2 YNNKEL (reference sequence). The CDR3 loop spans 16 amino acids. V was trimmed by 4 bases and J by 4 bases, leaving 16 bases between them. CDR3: CASSLPVGSLNEKLFF. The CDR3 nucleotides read TGTGCCAGCAGCCTCCCGGTGGGCAGCCTTAATGAAAAACTGTTTTTT.

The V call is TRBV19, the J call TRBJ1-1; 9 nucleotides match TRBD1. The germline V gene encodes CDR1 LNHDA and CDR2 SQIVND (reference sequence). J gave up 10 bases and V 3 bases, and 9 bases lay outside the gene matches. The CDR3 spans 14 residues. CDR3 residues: CASSIGGQGTRAFF. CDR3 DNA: TGTGCCAGTAGTATCGGGGGACAGGGCACACGAGCTTTCTTT.

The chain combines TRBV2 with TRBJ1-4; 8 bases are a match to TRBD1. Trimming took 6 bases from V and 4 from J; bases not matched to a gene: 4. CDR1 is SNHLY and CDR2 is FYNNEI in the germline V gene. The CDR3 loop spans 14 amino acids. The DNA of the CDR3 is TGTGCCAGCAGATCGGGACAGGATAATGAAAAACTGTTTTTT. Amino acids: CASRSGQDNEKLFF.

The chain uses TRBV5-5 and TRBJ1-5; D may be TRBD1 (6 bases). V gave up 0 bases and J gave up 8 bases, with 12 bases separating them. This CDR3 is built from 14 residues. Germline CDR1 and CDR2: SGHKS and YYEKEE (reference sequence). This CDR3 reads CASSLAGVVEPQHF. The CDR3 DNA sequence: TGTGCCAGCAGCTTGGCAGGGGTGGTAGAGCCCCAGCATTTT.

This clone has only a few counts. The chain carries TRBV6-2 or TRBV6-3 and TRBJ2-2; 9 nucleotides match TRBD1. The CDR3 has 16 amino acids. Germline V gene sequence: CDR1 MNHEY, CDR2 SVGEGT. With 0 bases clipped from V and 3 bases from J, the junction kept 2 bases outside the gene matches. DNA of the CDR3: TGTGCCAGCAGTTACTCACAGGGGGCCCACACCGGGGAGCTGTTTTTT. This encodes CASSYSQGAHTGELFF.

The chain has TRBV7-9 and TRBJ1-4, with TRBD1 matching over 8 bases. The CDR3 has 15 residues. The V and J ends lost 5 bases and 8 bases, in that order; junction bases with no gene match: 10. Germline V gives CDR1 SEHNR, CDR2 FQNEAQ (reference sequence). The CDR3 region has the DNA TGTGCCAGCAGCCCAATACAGGGGGTAGTCGAAAAACTGTTTTTT. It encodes CASSPIQGVVEKLFF.

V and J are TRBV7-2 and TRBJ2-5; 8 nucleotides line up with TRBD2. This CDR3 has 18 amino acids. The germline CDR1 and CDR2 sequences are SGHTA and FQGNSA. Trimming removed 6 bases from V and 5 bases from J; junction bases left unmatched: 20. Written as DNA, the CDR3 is TGTGCCAGCAGTTCGGGGGTCGCGGGAGGAACTGTTATGGAGACCCAGTACTTC. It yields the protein CASSSGVAGGTVMETQYF.

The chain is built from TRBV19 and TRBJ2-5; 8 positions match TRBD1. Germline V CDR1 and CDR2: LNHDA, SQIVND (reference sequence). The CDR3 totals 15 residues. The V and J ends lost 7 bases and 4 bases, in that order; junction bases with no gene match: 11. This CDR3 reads CASKRATGEGETQYF. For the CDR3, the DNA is TGTGCCAGTAAGCGGGCGACAGGGGAAGGAGAGACCCAGTACTTC.

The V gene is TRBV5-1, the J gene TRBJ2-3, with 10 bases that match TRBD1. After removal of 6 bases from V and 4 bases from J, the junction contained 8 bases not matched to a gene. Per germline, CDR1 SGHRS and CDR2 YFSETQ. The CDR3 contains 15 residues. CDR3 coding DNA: TGCGCCAGCAACAGAATCGGGACAGGGGCAGATACGCAGTATTTT. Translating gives CASNRIGTGADTQYF. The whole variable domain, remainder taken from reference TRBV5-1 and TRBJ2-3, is KAGVTQTPRYLIKTRGQQVTLSCSPISGHRSVSWYQQTPGQGLQFLFEYFSETQRNKGNFPGRFSGRQFSNSRSEMNVSTLELGDSALYLCASNRIGTGADTQYFGPGTRLTVL.

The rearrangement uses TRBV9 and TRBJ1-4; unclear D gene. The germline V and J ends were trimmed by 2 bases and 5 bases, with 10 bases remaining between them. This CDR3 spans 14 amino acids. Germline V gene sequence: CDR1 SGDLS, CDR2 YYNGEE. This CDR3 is CASSVAGANEKLFF. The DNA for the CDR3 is TGTGCCAGCAGCGTTGCAGGCGCGAATGAAAAACTGTTTTTT. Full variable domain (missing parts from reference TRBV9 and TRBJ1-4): DSGVTQTPKHLITATGQRVTLRCSPRSGDLSVYWYQQSLDQGLQFLIQYYNGEERAKGNILERFSAQQFPDLHSELNLSSLELGDSALYFCASSVAGANEKLFFGSGTQLSVL.

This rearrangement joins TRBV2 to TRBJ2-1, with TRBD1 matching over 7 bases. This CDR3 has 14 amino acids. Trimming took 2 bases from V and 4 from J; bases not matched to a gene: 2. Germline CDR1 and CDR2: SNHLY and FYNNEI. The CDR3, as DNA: TGTGCCAGCAGTGAATCCAGGGGGTACAATGAGCAGTTCTTC. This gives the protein CASSESRGYNEQFF.

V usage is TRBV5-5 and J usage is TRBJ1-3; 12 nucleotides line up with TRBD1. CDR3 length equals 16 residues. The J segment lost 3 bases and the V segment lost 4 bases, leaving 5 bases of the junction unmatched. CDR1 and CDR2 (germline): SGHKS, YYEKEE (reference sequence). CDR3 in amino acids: CASSGDRGLFGNTIYF. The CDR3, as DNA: TGTGCCAGCAGCGGGGACAGGGGGCTTTTTGGAAACACCATATATTTT.

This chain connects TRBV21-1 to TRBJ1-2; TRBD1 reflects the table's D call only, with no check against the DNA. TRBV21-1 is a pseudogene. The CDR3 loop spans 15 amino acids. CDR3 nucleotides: TGTGCCAGCAGCAAAGGGGGACAGGTGCTCTATGGCTACACCTTC. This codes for CASSKGGQVLYGYTF.

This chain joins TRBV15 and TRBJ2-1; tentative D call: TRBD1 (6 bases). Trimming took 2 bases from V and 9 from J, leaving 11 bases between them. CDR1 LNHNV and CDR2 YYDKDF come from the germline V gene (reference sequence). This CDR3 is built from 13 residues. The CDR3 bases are TGTGCCACCAGCAGAACAGGGACCGGTGAGCAGTTCTTC. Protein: CATSRTGTGEQFF.

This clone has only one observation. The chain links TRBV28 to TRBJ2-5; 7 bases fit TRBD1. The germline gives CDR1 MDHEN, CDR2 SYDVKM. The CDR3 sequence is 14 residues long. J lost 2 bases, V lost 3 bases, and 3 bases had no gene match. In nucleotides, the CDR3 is TGTGCCAGCAGTTTCCCGACAGGGCAAGAGACCCAGTACTTC. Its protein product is CASSFPTGQETQYF.

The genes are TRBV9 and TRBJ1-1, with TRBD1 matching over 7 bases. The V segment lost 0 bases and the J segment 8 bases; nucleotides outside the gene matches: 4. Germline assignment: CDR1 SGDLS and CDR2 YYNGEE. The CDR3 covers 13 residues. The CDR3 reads CASSVATGAEAFF. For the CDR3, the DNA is TGTGCCAGCAGCGTAGCCACAGGGGCGGAAGCTTTCTTT.

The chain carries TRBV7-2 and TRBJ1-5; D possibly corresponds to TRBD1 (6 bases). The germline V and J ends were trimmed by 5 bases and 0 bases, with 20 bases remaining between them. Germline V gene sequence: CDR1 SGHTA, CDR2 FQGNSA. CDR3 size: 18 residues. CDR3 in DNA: TGTGCCAGCAGCCGTCCCGCCGGGACACAATATAGCAATCAGCCCCAGCATTTT. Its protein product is CASSRPAGTQYSNQPQHF. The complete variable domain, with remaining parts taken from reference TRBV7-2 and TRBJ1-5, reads GAGVSQSPSNKVTEKGKDVELRCDPISGHTALYWYRQSLGQGLEFLIYFQGNSAPDKSGLPSDRFSAERTGGSVSTLTIQRTQQEDSAVYLCASSRPAGTQYSNQPQHFGDGTRLSIL.

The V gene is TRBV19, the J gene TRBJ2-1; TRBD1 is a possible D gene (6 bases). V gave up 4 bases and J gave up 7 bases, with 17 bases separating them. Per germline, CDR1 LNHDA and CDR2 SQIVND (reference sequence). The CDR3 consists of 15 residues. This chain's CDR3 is CASSRSGTIGNEQFF. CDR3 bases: TGTGCCAGTAGTAGATCCGGGACAATAGGTAATGAGCAGTTCTTC.

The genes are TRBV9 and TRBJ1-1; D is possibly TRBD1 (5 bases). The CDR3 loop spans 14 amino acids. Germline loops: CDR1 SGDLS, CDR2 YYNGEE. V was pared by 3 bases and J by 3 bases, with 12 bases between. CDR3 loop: CASSEIRADTEAFF. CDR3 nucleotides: TGTGCCAGCAGCGAAATCAGGGCGGACACTGAAGCTTTCTTT.

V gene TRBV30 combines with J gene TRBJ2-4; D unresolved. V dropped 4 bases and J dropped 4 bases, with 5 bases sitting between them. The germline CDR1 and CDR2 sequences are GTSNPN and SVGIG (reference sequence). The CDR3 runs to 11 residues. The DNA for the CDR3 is TGTGCCTGGACAGTTAAAAACATTCAGTACTTC. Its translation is CAWTVKNIQYF.

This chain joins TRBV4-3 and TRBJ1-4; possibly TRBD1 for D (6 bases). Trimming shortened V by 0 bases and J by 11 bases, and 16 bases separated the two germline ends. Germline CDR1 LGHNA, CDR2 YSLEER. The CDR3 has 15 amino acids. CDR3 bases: TGCGCCAGCAGCCAAGATGGTGTAAGGGGGGGGAAACTGTTTTTT. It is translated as CASSQDGVRGGKLFF.